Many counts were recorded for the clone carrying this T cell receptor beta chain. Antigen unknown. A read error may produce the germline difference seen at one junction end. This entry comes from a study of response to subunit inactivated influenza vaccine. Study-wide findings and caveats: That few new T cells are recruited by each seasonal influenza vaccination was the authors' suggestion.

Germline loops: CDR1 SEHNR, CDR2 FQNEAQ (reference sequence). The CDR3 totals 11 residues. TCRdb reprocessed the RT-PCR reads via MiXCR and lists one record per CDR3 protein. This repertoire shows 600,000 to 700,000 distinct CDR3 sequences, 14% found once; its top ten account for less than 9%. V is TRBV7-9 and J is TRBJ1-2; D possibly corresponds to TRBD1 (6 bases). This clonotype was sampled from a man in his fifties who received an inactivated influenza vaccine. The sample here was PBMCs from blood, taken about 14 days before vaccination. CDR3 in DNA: TGTGCCAGCAGCCTTGGGACACCGACGGGCTTC. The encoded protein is CASSLGTPTGF. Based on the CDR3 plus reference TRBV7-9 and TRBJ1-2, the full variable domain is DTGVSQNPRHKITKRGQNVTFRCDPISEHNRLYWYRQTLGQGPEFLTYFQNEAQLEKSRLLSDRFSAERPKGSFSTLEIQRTEQGDSAMYLCASSLGTPTGFGSGTRLTVV.